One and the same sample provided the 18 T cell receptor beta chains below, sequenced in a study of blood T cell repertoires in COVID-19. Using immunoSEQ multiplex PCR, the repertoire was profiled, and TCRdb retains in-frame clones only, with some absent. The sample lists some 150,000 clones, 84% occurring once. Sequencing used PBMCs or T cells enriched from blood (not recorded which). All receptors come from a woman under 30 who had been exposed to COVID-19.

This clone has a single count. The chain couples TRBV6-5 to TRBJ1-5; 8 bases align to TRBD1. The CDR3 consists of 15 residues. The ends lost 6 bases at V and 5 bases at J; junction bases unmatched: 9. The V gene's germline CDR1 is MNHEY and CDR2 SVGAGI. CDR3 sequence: CASSRGQGVDQPQHF. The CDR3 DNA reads TGTGCCAGCAGCCGAGGACAGGGAGTAGATCAGCCCCAGCATTTT.

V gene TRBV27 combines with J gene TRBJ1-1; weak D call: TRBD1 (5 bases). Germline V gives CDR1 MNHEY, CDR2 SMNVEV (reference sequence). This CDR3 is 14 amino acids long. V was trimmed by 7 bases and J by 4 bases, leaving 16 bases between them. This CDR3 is CASKVGGGSTEAFF. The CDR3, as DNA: TGTGCCAGCAAGGTCGGGGGGGGTAGCACTGAAGCTTTCTTT.

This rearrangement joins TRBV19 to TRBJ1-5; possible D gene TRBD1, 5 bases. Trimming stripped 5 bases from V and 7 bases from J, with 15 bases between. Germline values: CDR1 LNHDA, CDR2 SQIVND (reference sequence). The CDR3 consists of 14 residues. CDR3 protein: CASSRAGGKQPQHF. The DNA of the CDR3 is TGTGCCAGTAGTCGCGCGGGGGGTAAACAGCCCCAGCATTTT.

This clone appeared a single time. The CDR3 sequence is CASSSHMNTEAFF. Written as DNA, the CDR3 is TGTGCCAGCAGTTCACACATGAACACTGAAGCTTTCTTT. The V call is TRBV28, the J call TRBJ1-1, with D unclear. V was pared by 4 bases and J by 0 bases, with 6 bases between. The CDR3 length is 13 residues. CDR1 and CDR2 (germline): MDHEN, SYDVKM. The full variable domain, with the rest looked up from reference TRBV28 and TRBJ1-1, is DVKVTQSSRYLVKRTGEKVFLECVQDMDHENMFWYRQDPGLGLRLIYFSYDVKMKEKGDIPEGYSVSREKKERFSLILESASTNQTSMYLCASSSHMNTEAFFGQGTRLTVV.

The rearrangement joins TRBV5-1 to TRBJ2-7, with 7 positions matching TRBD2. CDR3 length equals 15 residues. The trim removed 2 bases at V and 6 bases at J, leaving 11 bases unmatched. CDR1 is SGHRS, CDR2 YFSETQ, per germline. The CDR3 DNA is TGCGCCAGCAGCTTCCTTTTCAGGCGGGAGTTCGAGCAGTACTTC. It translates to CASSFLFRREFEQYF.

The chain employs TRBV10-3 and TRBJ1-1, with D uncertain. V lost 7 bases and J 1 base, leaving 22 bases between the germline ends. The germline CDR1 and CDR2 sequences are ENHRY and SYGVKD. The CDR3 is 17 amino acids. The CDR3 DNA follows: TGTGCCATCACACGGTCACTCGGGAGCGGAGGGAACACTGAAGCTTTCTTT. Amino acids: CAITRSLGSGGNTEAFF.

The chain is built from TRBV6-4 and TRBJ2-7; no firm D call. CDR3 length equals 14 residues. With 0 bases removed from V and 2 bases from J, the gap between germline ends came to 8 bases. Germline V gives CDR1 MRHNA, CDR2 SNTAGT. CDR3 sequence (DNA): TGTGCCAGCAGTGACTCTGTCGTAGCCTACGAGCAGTACTTC. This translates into CASSDSVVAYEQYF.

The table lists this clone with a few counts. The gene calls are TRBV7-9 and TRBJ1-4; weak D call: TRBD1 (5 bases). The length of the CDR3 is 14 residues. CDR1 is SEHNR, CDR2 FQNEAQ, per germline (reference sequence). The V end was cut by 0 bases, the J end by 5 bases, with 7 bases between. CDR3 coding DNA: TGTGCCAGCAGCTTAGCGGGGGGGAATGAAAAACTGTTTTTT. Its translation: CASSLAGGNEKLFF.

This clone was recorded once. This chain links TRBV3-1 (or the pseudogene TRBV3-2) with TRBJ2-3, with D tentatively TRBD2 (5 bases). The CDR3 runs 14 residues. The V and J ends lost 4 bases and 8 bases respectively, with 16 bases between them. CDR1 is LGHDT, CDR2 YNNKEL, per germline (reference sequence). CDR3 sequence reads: CASSLGISQRTQYF. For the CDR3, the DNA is TGTGCCAGCAGCCTCGGGATTTCCCAGCGTACGCAGTATTTT.

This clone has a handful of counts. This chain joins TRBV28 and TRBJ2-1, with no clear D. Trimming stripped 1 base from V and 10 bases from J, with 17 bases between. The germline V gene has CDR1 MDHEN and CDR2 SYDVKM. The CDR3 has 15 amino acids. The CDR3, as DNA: TGTGCCAGCAGTTTATTCCTCGCGGAGTTCGAAGAGCAGTTCTTC. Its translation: CASSLFLAEFEEQFF.

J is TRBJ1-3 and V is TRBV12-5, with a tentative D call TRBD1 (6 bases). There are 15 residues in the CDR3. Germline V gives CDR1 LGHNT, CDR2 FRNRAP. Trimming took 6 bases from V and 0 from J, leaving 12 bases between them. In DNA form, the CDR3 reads TGTGCTAGTGGGCAACAGGGCCTCTCTGGAAACACCATATATTTT. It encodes CASGQQGLSGNTIYF.

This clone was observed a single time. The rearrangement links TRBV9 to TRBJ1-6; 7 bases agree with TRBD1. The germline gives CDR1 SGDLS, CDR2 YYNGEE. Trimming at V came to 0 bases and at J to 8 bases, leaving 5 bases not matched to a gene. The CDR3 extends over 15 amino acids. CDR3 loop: CASSVAGRGYSPLHF. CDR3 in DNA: TGTGCCAGCAGCGTAGCCGGCAGGGGGTATTCACCCCTCCACTTT. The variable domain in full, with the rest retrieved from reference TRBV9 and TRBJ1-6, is DSGVTQTPKHLITATGQRVTLRCSPRSGDLSVYWYQQSLDQGLQFLIQYYNGEERAKGNILERFSAQQFPDLHSELNLSSLELGDSALYFCASSVAGRGYSPLHFGNGTRLTVT.

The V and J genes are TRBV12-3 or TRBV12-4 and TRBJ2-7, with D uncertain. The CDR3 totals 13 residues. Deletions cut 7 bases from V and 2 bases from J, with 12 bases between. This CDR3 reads CASTIGPPYEQYF. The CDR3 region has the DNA TGTGCCAGCACCATTGGCCCTCCCTACGAGCAGTACTTC.

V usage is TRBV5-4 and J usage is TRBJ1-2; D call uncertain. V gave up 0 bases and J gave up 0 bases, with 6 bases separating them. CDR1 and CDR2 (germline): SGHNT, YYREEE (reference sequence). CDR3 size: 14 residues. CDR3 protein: CASSLGSANYGYTF. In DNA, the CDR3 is TGTGCCAGCAGCTTGGGGTCAGCTAACTATGGCTACACCTTC.

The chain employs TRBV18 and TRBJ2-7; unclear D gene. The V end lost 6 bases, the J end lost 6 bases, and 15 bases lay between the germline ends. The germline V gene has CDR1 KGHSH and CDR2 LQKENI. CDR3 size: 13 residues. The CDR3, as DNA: TGTGCCAGCTCCACTCTTAGCAGCCGCGAGCAGTACTTC. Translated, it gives CASSTLSSREQYF.

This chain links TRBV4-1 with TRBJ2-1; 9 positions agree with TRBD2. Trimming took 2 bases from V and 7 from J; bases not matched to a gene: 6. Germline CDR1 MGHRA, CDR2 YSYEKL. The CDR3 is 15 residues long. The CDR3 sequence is CASSQSLAGHNEQFF. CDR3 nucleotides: TGCGCCAGCAGCCAAAGCCTAGCGGGACATAATGAGCAGTTCTTC.

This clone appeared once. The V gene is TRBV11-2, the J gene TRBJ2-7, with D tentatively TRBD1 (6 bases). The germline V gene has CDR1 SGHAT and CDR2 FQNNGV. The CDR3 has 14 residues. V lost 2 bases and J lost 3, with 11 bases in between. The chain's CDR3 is CASSLQGSGYEQYF. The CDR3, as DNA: TGTGCCAGCAGCTTACAGGGGTCCGGCTACGAGCAGTACTTC.

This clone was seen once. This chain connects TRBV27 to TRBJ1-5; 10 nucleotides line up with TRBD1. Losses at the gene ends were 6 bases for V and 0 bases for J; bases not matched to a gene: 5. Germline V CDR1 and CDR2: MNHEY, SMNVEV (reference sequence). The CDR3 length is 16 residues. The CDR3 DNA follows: TGTGCCAGCAGAACCGGGACAGGGGATAGCAATCAGCCCCAGCATTTT. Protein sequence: CASRTGTGDSNQPQHF.